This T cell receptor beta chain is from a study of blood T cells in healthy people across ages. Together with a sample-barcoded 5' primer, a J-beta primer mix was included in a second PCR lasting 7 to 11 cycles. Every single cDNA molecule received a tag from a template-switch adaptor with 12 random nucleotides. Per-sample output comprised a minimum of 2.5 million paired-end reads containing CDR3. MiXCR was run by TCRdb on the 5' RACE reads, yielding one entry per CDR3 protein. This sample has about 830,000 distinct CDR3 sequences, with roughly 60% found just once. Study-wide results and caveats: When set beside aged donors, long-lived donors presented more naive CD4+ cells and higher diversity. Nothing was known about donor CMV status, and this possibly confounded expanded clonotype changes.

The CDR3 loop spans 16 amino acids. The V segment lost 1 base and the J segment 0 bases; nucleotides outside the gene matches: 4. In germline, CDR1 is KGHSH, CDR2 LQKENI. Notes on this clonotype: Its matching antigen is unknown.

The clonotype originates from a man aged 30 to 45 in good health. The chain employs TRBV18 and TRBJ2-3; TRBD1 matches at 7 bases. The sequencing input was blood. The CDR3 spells CASSPRRDSSTDTQYF. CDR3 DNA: TGTGCCAGCTCACCACGCCGGGACAGCAGCACAGATACGCAGTATTTT.